This TCR beta chain was documented in a study of T-cell memory formation after mild COVID-19 (dated by TCRdb to the early 2020s). Notes on the research overall: TCR sequence clusters from the two donors were found to be largely donor specific. In a couple of donors, T-cell clones that expanded and contracted after mild COVID-19 were followed by sequencing TCRalpha and TCRbeta repertoires longitudinally. Two young, previously healthy adult volunteers, one female and one male, were included in the cohort. Broad study findings and their caveats: Contracting CD4+ clones appeared mostly in the CM and EM memory subsets, whereas CD8+ clones were enriched in EMRA. The second-wave clones that peaked on day 37 were not confirmed to be SARS-CoV-2 specific. The detection of some responding clones in pre-infection memory suggests that pre-existing cross-reactive memory T cells joined the SARS-CoV-2 response. From day 15 to 85, contracting clones showed balanced CD4/CD8 phenotypes, whereas a second wave of clones that expanded from day 15 to 37 leaned towards CD4+. Only a couple of mild cases were covered in the study, and larger cohorts including severe cases with pre-infection samples were considered necessary.

Taken from the germline V gene, the CDR1 and CDR2 loops are SGHRS and YFSETQ. The CDR3 measures 15 amino acids from cysteine to phenylalanine. Just the 45-base CDR3 DNA is kept, in frame starting at base 1. The trim is 0 bases for V and 0 bases for J, with a gap of 9 bases between the germline ends. About this clonotype itself: What antigen it recognizes has not been identified. No base-level quality is on record; no much larger clone is a single base apart.

Ficoll-Paque density gradient centrifugation was used to isolate PBMCs. The instrument was an Illumina NovaSeq 6000. TCRalpha and TCRbeta cDNA libraries were constructed by 5'RACE with constant-segment primers, with sample barcodes and unique molecular identifiers being introduced. Trizol reagent was used to extract RNA from every sample. The libraries were amplified in two PCR steps, and the second step added a second sample barcode and Illumina TruSeq adapters. Libraries were sequenced on an Illumina NovaSeq with 2 x 150 bp paired-end reads. As for the authors' bioinformatics: Reads were demultiplexed and collapsed into UMI-guided consensus sequences with migec v1.2.7. With mixcr v2.1.11, UMI consensuses were aligned to TRA and TRB V and J templates and assembled into clonotypes. Expanded or contracted clonotypes were those called significant by both edgeR and NoisET, with noise models trained on biological replicates. edgeR calls used a false discovery rate-adjusted p below 0.01 and a log2 fold-change threshold of 1. As an exploratory analysis of dynamics, max-normalized trajectories of the 1000 most abundant clonotypes were examined by PCA with hierarchical clustering. Separately sequenced CD4+ and CD8+ repertoires were used to assign the CD4 or CD8 phenotype of responding clones. TCRdb took the public reads, trimmed them with fastp at Q25, ran MiXCR for clone calling and kept in-frame beta chains. Here each entry gathers all rows of one CDR3 protein and keeps the most common genes and DNA. TCRdb's processing, not the authors' own work, is the source of the V and J calls. The sample has under 250,000 distinct CDR3 sequences on record, just over 15% of them singletons. 2.1% of the sample belongs to the ten largest clones.

Sequencing input: PBMCs or a T cell subset sorted from them (not recorded which). Recombination linked TRBV5-1 to TRBJ1-1; TRBD1 is perhaps the D gene, given 6 matching bases. The sequence came from an adult woman who had mild COVID-19 (a few samples of this study predate the infection). The sample titles of this study are shuffled in the database, so cell type and time point are left out; the donor was told from shared clones. The CDR3 in this case is CASSLVGGLNTEAFF. The DNA sequence reads TGCGCCAGCAGCTTGGTAGGGGGGTTGAACACTGAAGCTTTCTTT.